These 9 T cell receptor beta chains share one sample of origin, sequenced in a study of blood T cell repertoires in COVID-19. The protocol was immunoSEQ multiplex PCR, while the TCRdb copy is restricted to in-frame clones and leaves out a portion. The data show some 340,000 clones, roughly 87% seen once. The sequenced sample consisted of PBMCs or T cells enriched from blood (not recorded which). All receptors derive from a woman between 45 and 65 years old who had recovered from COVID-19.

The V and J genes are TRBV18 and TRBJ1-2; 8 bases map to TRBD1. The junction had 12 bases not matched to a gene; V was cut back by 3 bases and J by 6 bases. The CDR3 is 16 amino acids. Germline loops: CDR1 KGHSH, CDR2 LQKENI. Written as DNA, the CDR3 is TGTGCCAGCTCACCGGGTGGACAGGGAAGATTGAATGGCTACACCTTC. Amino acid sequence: CASSPGGQGRLNGYTF.

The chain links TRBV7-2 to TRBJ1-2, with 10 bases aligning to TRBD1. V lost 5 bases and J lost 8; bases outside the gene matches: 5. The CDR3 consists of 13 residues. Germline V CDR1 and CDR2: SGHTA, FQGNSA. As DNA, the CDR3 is TGTGCCAGCAGCGCGGGACAGGGGCGAGGCTACACCTTC. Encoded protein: CASSAGQGRGYTF.

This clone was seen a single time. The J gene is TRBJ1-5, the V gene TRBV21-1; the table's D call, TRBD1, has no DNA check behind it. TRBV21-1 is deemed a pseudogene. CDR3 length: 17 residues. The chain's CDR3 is CASGPIGWTQSNQPQHF. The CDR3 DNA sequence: TGTGCCAGCGGCCCCATTGGATGGACACAAAGCAATCAGCCCCAGCATTTT.

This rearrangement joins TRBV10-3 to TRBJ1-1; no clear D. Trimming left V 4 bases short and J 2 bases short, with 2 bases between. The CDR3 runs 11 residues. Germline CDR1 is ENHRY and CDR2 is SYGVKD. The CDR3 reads CAISANTEAFF. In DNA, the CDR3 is TGTGCCATCAGTGCAAACACTGAAGCTTTCTTT.

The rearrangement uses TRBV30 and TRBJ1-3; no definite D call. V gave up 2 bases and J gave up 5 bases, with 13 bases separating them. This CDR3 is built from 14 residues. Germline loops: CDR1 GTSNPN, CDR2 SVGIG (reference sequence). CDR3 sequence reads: CAWSLPSSRNTIYF. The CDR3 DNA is TGTGCCTGGAGTCTCCCCAGTTCGAGAAACACCATATATTTT.

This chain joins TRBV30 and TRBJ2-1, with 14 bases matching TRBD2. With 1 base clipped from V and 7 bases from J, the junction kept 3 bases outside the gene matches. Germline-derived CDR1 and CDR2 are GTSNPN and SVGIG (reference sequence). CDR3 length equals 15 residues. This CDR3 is CAWSGGLAGGNEQFF. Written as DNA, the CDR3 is TGTGCCTGGAGTGGCGGACTAGCGGGAGGTAATGAGCAGTTCTTC.

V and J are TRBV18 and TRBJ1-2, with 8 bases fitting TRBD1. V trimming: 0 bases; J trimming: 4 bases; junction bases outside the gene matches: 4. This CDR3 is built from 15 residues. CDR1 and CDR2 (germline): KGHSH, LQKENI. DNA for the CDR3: TGTGCCAGCTCACCACCGGACAGGGTGGTCTATGGCTACACCTTC. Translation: CASSPPDRVVYGYTF.

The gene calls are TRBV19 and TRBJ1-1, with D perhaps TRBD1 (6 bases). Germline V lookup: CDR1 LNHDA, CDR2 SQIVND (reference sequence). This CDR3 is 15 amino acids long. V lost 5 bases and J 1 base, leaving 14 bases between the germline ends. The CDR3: CASSPNGQWNTEAFF. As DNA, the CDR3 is TGTGCCAGTAGTCCCAACGGACAGTGGAACACTGAAGCTTTCTTT.

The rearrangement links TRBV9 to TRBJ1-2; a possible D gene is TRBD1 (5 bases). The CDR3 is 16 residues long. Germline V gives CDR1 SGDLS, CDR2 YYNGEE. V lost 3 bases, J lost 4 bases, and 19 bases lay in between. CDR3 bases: TGTGCCAGCAGCGCTCAACCCAGGGTTTCTGGCTATGGCTACACCTTC. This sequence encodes CASSAQPRVSGYGYTF.